The 8 T cell receptor beta chains below all came from one sample that was sequenced in a study of T cell responses to AZD1222 COVID-19 vaccine (dated by TCRdb to the early 2020s). Libraries came from the immunoSEQ multiplex PCR assay. TCRdb carries this immuneACCESS record with in-frame sequences only. Its versions omit some clonotypes, under half of them owing to an unresolved V gene in the studies checked, with the rest unexplained. For this sample the table gives approximately 220,000 clones, of which roughly 91% were detected only once. The ten biggest clones cover 1% of the sample. What this sample's time point label stands for: baseline before first vaccination. In the paper's terms, the treatment or condition label means: meningococcal conjugate vaccine given as trial control. Here the sequenced sample was peripheral blood, taken on day 0 of MenACWY control vaccination. These receptors all come from an adult in good health.

J is TRBJ2-3 and V is TRBV13; D uncertain. The CDR3 runs 12 residues. Trimming removed 5 bases from V and 8 bases from J, with 11 bases in between. Germline V CDR1 and CDR2: PRHDT, FYEKMQ (reference sequence). The CDR3 reads CASSLTLSTQYF. The CDR3, as DNA: TGTGCCAGCAGCCTTACGTTGTCTACGCAGTATTTT.

The gene calls are TRBV5-1 and TRBJ2-3; D might be TRBD1 (6 bases). Germline CDR1 SGHRS, CDR2 YFSETQ. The CDR3 contains 16 residues. V was clipped by 3 bases and J by 0 bases, with 14 bases between them. This CDR3 reads CASSSKPGQSTDTQYF. CDR3 DNA: TGCGCCAGCAGCTCGAAGCCGGGACAAAGCACAGATACGCAGTATTTT.

CDR3 in amino acids: CATSRVEPGKLFF. For the CDR3, the DNA is TGTGCCACCAGCAGAGTAGAGCCCGGAAAACTGTTTTTT. The chain couples TRBV15 to TRBJ1-4; no firm D call. Trimming removed 1 base from V and 10 bases from J, with 10 bases in between. The CDR3 is 13 residues long. Germline V lookup: CDR1 LNHNV, CDR2 YYDKDF (reference sequence).

The chain uses TRBV7-2 and TRBJ2-7, with D perhaps given as TRBD1 or TRBD2 (5 bases each). CDR3 length: 15 residues. Germline V gene lookup returns CDR1 SGHTA and CDR2 FQGNSA. The ends were cut back, 1 base at V and 0 bases at J, with 10 bases in the middle. The CDR3 nucleotides are TGTGCCAGCAGCTTAGGAGGGGTAAGCTCCTACGAGCAGTACTTC. Protein sequence: CASSLGGVSSYEQYF.

The chain joins TRBV30 to TRBJ1-1; 8 bases agree with TRBD1. Trimming at V came to 0 bases and at J to 1 base, leaving 10 bases not matched to a gene. This CDR3 has 17 amino acids. CDR1 and CDR2 (germline): GTSNPN, SVGIG (reference sequence). The CDR3 DNA sequence: TGTGCCTGGAGTGTATTGGGTCCCGGGACAGGGAACACTGAAGCTTTCTTT. Translated: CAWSVLGPGTGNTEAFF.

The J gene is TRBJ1-5, the V gene TRBV19; no definite D call. CDR3 length equals 13 residues. Trimming left V 3 bases short and J 1 base short, with 4 bases between. Germline V gene lookup returns CDR1 LNHDA and CDR2 SQIVND (reference sequence). CDR3 region: CASSMGSNQPQHF. The CDR3 bases are TGTGCCAGTAGTATGGGCAGCAATCAGCCCCAGCATTTT.

V usage is TRBV27 and J usage is TRBJ1-5, with a tentative D call TRBD1 (5 bases). The CDR3 has 14 amino acids. Trimming took 2 bases from V and 6 from J, leaving 11 bases between them. Germline lookup yields CDR1 MNHEY and CDR2 SMNVEV (reference sequence). The CDR3 nucleotides are TGTGCCAGCAGTTTAGCTAGGGGTGGTCAGCCCCAGCATTTT. It codes for CASSLARGGQPQHF.

The chain employs TRBV5-5 and TRBJ2-1; D remains ambiguous. The CDR3 has 14 residues. Trimming shortened V by 0 bases and J by 4 bases, and 8 bases separated the two germline ends. Germline V gene lookup returns CDR1 SGHKS and CDR2 YYEKEE (reference sequence). CDR3 in amino acids: CASSLAWGYNEQFF. The CDR3 DNA is TGTGCCAGCAGCTTGGCCTGGGGATACAATGAGCAGTTCTTC.